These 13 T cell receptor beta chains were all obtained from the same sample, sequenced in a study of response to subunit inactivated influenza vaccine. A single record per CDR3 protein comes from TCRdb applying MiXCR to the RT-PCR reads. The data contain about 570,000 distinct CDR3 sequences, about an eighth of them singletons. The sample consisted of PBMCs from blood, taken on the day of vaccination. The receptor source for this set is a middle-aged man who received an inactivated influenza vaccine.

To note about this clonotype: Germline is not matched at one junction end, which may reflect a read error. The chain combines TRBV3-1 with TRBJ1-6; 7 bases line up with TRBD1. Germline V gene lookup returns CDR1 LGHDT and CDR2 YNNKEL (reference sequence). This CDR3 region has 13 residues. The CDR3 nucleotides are TGTGCCAGCTCAGGACAGGAAAATTCACCCCACCACTTT. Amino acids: CASSGQENSPHHF.

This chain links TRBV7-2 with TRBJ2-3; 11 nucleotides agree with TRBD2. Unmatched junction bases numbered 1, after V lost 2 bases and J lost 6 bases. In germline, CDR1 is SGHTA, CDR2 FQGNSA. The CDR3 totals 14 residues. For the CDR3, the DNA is TGTGCCAGCAGCTTAACTAGCGGGGGCGATACGCAGTATTTT. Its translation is CASSLTSGGDTQYF.

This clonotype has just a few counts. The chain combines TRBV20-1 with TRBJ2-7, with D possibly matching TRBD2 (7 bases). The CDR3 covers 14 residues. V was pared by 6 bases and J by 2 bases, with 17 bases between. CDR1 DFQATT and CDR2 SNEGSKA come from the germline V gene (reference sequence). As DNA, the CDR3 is TGCAGTGCAGAAGGGGGGGGCAAGGCCTACGAGCAGTACTTC. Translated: CSAEGGGKAYEQYF.

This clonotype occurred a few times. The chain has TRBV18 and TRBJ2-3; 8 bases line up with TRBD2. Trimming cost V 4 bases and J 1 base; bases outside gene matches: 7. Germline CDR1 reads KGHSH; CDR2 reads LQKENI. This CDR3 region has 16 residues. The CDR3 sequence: CASSQTSGGGTDTQYF. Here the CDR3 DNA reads TGTGCCAGCTCACAAACTAGCGGAGGGGGCACAGATACGCAGTATTTT.

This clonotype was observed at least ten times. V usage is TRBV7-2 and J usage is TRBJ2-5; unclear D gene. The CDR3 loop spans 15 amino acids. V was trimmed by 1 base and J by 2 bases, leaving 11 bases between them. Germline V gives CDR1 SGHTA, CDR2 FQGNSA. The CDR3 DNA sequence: TGTGCCAGCAGCTTAGGGCTTGGGGTTCAAGAGACCCAGTACTTC. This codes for CASSLGLGVQETQYF.

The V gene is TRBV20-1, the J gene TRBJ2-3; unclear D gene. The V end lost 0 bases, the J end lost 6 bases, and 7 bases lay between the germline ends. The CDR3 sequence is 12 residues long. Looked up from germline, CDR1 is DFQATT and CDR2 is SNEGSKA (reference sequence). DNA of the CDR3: TGCAGTGCTAGAGAGTGGTCCGATACGCAGTATTTT. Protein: CSAREWSDTQYF.

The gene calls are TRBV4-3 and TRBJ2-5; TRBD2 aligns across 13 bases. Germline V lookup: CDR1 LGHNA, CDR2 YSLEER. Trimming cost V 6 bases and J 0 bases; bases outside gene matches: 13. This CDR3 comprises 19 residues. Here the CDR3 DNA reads TGCGCCAGCAGTTTAGGACTAGCGGGGGCCGCCCCGTACCAAGAGACCCAGTACTTC. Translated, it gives CASSLGLAGAAPYQETQYF.

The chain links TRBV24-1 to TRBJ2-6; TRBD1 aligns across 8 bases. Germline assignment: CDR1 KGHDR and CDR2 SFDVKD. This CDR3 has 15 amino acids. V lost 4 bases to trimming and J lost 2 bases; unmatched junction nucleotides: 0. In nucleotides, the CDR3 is TGTGCCACCAGTGAGACAGGGGCTGGGGCCAACGTCCTGACTTTC. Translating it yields CATSETGAGANVLTF.

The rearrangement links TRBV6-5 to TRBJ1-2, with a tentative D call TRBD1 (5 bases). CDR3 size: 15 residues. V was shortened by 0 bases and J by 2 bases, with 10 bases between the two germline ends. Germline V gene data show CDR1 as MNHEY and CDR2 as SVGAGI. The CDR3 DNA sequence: TGTGCCAGCAGTTACTCGACCCAGGGCAACTATGGCTACACCTTC. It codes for CASSYSTQGNYGYTF.

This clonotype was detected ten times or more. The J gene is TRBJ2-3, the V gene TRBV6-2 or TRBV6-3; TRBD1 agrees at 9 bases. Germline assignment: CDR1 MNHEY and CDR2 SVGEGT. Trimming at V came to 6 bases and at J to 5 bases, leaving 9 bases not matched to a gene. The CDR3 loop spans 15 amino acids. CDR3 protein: CASRPGTGWRDTQYF. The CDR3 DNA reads TGTGCCAGCAGGCCAGGGACAGGGTGGAGAGATACGCAGTATTTT.

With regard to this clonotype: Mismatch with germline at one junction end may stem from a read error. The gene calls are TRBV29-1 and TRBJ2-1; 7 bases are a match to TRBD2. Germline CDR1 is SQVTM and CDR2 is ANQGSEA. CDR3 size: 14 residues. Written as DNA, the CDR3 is TGCGGCGTTGGGAGGGGATTGGGCTACAATGAGCAGTTCTTC. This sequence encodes CGVGRGLGYNEQFF.

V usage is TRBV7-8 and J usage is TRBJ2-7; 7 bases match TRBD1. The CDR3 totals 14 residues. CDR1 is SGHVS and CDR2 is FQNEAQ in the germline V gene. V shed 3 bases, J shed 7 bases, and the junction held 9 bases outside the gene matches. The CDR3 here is CASSFPTGPGEQYF. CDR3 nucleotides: TGTGCCAGCAGCTTCCCGACAGGGCCCGGAGAGCAGTACTTC.

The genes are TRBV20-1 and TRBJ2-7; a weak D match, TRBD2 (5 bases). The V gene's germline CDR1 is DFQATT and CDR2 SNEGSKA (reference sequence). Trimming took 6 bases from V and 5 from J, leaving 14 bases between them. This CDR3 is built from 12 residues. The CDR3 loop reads CSADALGHEQYF. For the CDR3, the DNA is TGCAGTGCGGACGCACTAGGTCACGAGCAGTACTTC.